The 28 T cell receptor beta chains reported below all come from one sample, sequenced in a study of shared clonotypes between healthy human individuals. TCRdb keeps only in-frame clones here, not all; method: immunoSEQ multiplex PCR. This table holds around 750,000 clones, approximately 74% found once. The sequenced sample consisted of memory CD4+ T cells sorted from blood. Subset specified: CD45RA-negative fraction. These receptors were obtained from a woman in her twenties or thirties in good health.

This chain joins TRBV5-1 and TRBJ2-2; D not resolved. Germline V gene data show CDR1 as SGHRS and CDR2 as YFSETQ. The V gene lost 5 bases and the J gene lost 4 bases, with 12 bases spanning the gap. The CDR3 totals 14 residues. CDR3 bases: TGCGCCAGCAGGAGAGTTAAGGGCACCGGGGAGCTGTTTTTT. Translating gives CASRRVKGTGELFF. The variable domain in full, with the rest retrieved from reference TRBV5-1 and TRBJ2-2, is KAGVTQTPRYLIKTRGQQVTLSCSPISGHRSVSWYQQTPGQGLQFLFEYFSETQRNKGNFPGRFSGRQFSNSRSEMNVSTLELGDSALYLCASRRVKGTGELFFGEGSRLTVL.

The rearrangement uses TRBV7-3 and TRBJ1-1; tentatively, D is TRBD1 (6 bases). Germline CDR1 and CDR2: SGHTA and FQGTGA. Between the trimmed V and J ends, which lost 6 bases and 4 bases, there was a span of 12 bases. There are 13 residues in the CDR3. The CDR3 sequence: CASRDRRGTEAFF. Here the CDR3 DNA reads TGTGCCAGCAGAGACAGGCGCGGCACTGAAGCTTTCTTT.

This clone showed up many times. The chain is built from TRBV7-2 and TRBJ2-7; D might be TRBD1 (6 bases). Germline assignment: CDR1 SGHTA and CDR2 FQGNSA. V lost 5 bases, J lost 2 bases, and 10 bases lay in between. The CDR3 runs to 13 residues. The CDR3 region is CASSRRGAYEQYF. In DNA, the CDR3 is TGTGCCAGCAGCCGCAGGGGAGCCTACGAGCAGTACTTC.

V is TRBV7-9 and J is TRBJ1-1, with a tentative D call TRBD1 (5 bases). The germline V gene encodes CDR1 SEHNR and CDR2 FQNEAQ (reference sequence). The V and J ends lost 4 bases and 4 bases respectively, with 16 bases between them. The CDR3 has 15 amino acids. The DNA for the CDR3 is TGTGCCAGCAGCTCGAACACAGGACAAATCACTGAAGCTTTCTTT. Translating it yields CASSSNTGQITEAFF.

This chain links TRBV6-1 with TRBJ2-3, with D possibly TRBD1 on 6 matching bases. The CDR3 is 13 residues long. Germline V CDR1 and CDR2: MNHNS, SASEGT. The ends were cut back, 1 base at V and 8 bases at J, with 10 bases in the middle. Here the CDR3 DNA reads TGTGCCAGCAGTGAAGTACAACAGGGTACGCAGTATTTT. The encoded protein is CASSEVQQGTQYF.

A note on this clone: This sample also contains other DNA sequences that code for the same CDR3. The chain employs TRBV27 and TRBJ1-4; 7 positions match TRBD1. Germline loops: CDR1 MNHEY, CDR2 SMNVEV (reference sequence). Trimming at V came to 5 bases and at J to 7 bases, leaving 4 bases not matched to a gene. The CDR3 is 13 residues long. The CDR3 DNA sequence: TGTGCCAGCAGTCCGCGGACAGGTGAAAAACTGTTTTTT. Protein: CASSPRTGEKLFF.

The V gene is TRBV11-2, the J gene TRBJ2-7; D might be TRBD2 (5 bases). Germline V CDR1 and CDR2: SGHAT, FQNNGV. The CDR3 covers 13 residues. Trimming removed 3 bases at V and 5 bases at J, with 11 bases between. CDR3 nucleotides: TGTGCCAGCAGCTTCGGGAAAGGGAACGAGCAGTACTTC. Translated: CASSFGKGNEQYF.

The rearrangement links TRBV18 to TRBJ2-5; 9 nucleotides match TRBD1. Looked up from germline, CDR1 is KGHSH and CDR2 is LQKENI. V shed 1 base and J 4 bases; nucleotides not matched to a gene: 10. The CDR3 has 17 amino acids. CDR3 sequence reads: CASSPRSGQGGSETQYF. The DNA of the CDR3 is TGTGCCAGCTCACCACGATCGGGACAGGGAGGTTCAGAGACCCAGTACTTC. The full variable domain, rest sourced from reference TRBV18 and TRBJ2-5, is NAGVMQNPRHLVRRRGQEARLRCSPMKGHSHVYWYRQLPEEGLKFMVYLQKENIIDESGMPKERFSAEFPKEGPSILRIQQVVRGDSAAYFCASSPRSGQGGSETQYFGPGTRLLVL.

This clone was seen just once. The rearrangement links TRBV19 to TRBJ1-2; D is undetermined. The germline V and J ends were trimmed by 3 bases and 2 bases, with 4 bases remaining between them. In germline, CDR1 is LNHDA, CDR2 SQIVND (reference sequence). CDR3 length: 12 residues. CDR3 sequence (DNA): TGTGCCAGTAGTATGCGGAACTATGGCTACACCTTC. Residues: CASSMRNYGYTF.

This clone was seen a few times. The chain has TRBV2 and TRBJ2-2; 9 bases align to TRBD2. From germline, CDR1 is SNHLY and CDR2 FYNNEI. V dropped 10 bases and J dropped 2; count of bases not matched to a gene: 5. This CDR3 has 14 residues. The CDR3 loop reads CATKGLANTGELFF. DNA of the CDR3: TGTGCCACGAAGGGACTAGCAAACACCGGGGAGCTGTTTTTT.

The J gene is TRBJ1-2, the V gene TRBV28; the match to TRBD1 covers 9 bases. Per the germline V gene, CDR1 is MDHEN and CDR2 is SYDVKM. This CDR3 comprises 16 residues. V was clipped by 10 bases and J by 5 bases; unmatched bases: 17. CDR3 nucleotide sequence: TGTGCCACCTACAGGGACAGGGTTCCCATAGGGTATGGCTACACCTTC. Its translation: CATYRDRVPIGYGYTF.

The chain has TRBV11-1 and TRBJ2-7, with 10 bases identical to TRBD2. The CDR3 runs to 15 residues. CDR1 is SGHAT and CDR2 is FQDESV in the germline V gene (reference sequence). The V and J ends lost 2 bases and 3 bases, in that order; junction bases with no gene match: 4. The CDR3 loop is CASSLSVAGGYEQYF. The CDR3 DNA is TGTGCCAGCAGCTTATCCGTAGCGGGAGGCTACGAGCAGTACTTC.

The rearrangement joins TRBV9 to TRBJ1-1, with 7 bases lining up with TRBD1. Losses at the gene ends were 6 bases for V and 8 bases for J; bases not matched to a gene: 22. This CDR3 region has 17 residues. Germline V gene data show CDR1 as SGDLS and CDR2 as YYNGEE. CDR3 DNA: TGTGCCAGCACCTCCAACCAGGGGGTAAGGATGTCCGCCGAAGCTTTCTTT. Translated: CASTSNQGVRMSAEAFF.

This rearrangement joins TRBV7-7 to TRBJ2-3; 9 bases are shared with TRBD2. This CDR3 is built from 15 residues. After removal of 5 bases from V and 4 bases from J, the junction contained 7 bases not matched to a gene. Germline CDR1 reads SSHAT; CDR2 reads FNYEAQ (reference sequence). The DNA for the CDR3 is TGTGCCAGCAGCCAGGGTAGCGGGAGCCCAGATACGCAGTATTTT. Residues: CASSQGSGSPDTQYF.

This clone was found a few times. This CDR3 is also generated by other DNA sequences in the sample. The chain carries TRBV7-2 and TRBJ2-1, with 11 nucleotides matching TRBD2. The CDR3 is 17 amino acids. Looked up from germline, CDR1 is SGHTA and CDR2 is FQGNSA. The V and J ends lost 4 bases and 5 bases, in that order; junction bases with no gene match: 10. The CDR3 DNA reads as TGTGCCAGCAGCTACGCCGGGACTAGCGGAGTGAACAATGAGCAGTTCTTC. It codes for CASSYAGTSGVNNEQFF.

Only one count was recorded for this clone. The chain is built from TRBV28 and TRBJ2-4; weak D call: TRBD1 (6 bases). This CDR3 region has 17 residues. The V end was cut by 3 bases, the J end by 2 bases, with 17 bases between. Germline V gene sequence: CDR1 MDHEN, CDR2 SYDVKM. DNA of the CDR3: TGTGCCAGCAGTTTTAGGGGAGACAGGTCGACCAAAAACATTCAGTACTTC. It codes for CASSFRGDRSTKNIQYF.

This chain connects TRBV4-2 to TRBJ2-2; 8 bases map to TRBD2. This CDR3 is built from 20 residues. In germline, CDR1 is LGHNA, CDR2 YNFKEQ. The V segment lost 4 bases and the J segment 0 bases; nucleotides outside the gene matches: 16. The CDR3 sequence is CASSPPVGLAGVSNTGELFF. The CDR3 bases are TGTGCCAGCAGCCCCCCTGTGGGTCTAGCGGGCGTTTCGAACACCGGGGAGCTGTTTTTT.

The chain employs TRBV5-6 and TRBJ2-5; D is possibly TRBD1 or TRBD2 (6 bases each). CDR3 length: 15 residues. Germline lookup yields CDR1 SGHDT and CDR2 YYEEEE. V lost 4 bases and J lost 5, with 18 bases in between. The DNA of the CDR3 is TGTGCCAGCAGCCCCGTCCTAGGGGGAGGCGAGACCCAGTACTTC. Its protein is CASSPVLGGGETQYF. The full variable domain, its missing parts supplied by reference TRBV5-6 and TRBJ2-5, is DAGVTQSPTHLIKTRGQQVTLRCSPKSGHDTVSWYQQALGQGPQFIFQYYEEEERQRGNFPDRFSGHQFPNYSSELNVNALLLGDSALYLCASSPVLGGGETQYFGPGTRLLVL.

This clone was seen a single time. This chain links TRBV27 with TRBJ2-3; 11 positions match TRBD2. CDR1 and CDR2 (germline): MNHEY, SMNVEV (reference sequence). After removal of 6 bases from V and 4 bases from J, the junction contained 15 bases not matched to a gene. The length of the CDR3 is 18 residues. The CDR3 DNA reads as TGTGCCAGCAGCCTACTACCCTCTAGCGGGGGGAGGTCAGATACGCAGTATTTT. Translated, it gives CASSLLPSSGGRSDTQYF.

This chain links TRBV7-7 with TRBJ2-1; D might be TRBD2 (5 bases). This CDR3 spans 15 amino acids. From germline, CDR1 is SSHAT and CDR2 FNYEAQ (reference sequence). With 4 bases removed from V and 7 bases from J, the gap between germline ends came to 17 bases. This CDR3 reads CASSSRLSGRNEQFF. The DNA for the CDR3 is TGTGCCAGCAGCTCACGTCTCAGCGGTAGGAATGAGCAGTTCTTC.

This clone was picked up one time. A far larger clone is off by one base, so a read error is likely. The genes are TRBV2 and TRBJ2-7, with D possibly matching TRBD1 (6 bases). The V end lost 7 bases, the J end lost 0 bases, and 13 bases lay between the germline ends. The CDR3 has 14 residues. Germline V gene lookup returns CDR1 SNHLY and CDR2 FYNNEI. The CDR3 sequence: CASKRTASSYEQYF. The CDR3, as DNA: TGTGCCAGCAAGAGGACAGCGAGCTCCTACGAGCAGTACTTC.

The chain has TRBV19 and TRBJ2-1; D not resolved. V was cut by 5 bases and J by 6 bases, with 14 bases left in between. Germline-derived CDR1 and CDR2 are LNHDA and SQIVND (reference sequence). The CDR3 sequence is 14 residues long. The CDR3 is CASSLGWEINEQFF. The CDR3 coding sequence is TGTGCCAGTAGTCTCGGGTGGGAAATCAATGAGCAGTTCTTC.

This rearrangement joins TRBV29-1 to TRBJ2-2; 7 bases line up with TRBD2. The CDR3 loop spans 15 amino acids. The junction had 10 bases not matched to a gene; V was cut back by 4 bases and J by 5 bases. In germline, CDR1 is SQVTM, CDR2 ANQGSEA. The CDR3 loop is CSVGGVGGGTGELFF. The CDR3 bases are TGCAGCGTTGGTGGCGTGGGGGGAGGGACCGGGGAGCTGTTTTTT.

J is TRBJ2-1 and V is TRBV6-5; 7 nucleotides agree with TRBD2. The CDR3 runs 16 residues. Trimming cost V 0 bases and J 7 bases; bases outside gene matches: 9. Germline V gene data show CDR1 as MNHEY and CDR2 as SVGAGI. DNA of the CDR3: TGTGCCAGCAGTTACTCGATAGCGGGCGGTGGGAATGAGCAGTTCTTC. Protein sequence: CASSYSIAGGGNEQFF.

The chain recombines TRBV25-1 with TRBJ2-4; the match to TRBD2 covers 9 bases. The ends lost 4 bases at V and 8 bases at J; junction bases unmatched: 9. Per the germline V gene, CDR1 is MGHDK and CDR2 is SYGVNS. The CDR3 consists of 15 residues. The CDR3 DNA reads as TGTGCCAGCAGTGGGGGAGCGGGAGGCTTAGACATTCAGTACTTC. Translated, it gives CASSGGAGGLDIQYF.

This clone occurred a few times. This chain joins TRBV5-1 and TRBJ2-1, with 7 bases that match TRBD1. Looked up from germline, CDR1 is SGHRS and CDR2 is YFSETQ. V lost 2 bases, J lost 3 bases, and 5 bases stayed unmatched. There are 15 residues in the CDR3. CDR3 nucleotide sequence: TGCGCCAGCAGCTTTGACAGGGTGGACTACAATGAGCAGTTCTTC. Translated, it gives CASSFDRVDYNEQFF.

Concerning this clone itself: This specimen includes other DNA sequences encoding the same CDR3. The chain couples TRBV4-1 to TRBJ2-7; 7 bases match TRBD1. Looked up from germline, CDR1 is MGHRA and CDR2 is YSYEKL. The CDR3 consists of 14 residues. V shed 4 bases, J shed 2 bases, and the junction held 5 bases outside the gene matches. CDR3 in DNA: TGCGCCAGCAGCCCGGACAGGCCCCCCTACGAGCAGTACTTC. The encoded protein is CASSPDRPPYEQYF.

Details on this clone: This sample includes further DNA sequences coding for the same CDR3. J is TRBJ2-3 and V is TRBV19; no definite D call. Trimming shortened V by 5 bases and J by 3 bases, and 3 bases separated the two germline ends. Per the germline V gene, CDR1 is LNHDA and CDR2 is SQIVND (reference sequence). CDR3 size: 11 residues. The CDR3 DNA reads TGTGCCAGTAGTCGGACAGATACGCAGTATTTT. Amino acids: CASSRTDTQYF.